Listed here are 20 T cell receptor beta chains from one sample, sequenced in a study of cytomegalovirus exposure and HLA in healthy donors. Profiled with immunoSEQ multiplex PCR; TCRdb holds only in-frame clones, not every one. The sample records 200,000 or so clones, over 65% being singletons. The sample consisted of PBMCs. These receptors all come from a man between 18 and 35 years old in good health and CMV-seropositive.

V and J are TRBV7-3 and TRBJ1-5; D is ambiguous. V lost 2 bases and J 1 base, leaving 3 bases between the germline ends. The CDR3 extends over 13 amino acids. Per germline, CDR1 SGHTA and CDR2 FQGTGA. CDR3 DNA: TGTGCCAGCAGCTTAGAGAGCAATCAGCCCCAGCATTTT. Translated, it gives CASSLESNQPQHF.

J is TRBJ2-3 and V is TRBV6-5; D is undetermined. The CDR3 runs 13 residues. V lost 5 bases and J 1 base, leaving 7 bases between the germline ends. Germline V gives CDR1 MNHEY, CDR2 SVGAGI. The CDR3 DNA follows: TGTGCCAGCAGTCTCCGGGGCACAGATACGCAGTATTTT. Amino acid sequence: CASSLRGTDTQYF.

The gene calls are TRBV7-6 and TRBJ2-1, with 7 positions matching TRBD1. Trimming cost V 6 bases and J 2 bases; bases outside gene matches: 4. Germline CDR1 reads SGHVS; CDR2 reads FNYEAQ. This CDR3 has 14 residues. The CDR3 bases are TGTGCCAGCAGACAGGGGCCGGCCTACAATGAGCAGTTCTTC. It encodes CASRQGPAYNEQFF.

The chain carries TRBV30 and TRBJ1-4, with D unresolved. Germline-derived CDR1 and CDR2 are GTSNPN and SVGIG (reference sequence). V lost 2 bases, J lost 8 bases, and 9 bases lay in between. CDR3 length: 12 residues. For the CDR3, the DNA is TGTGCCTGGAGTCAGGAGGGCGAAAAACTGTTTTTT. The encoded protein is CAWSQEGEKLFF.

This chain connects TRBV6-6 to TRBJ2-4; a possible D gene is TRBD2 (5 bases). The CDR3 is 16 residues long. Germline V CDR1 and CDR2: MNHNY, SVGAGI (reference sequence). Deletions cut 2 bases from V and 1 base from J, with 12 bases between. The CDR3, as DNA: TGTGCCAGCAGTTACGAACTAGTCTCGGCCAAAAACATTCAGTACTTC. It specifies CASSYELVSAKNIQYF.

The chain has TRBV5-1 and TRBJ2-3, with D perhaps matching TRBD2 (6 bases). Germline values: CDR1 SGHRS, CDR2 YFSETQ. The CDR3 covers 14 residues. Trimming cost V 4 bases and J 4 bases, with 13 bases left between them. This CDR3 reads CASSPGANSDTQYF. The CDR3 coding sequence is TGCGCCAGCAGCCCGGGAGCGAACTCAGATACGCAGTATTTT.

This rearrangement joins TRBV7-3 to TRBJ2-5; a weak D match, TRBD1 (6 bases). This CDR3 has 16 residues. The ends were cut back, 5 bases at V and 5 bases at J, with 21 bases in the middle. Germline V CDR1 and CDR2: SGHTA, FQGTGA. The CDR3 sequence: CASSQSETGNGETQYF. In DNA, the CDR3 is TGTGCCAGCAGCCAAAGTGAAACAGGGAACGGGGAGACCCAGTACTTC.

Only a few counts were recorded for this clone. This chain links TRBV5-6 with TRBJ2-2; D is unresolved. The CDR3 totals 14 residues. Germline CDR1 is SGHDT and CDR2 is YYEEEE. With 5 bases removed from V and 4 bases from J, the gap between germline ends came to 12 bases. CDR3 coding DNA: TGTGCCAGCAGTTGGAGAGTGGTCACCGGGGAGCTGTTTTTT. This translates into CASSWRVVTGELFF.

J is TRBJ2-1 and V is TRBV27, with 8 bases aligning to TRBD2. CDR1 and CDR2 (germline): MNHEY, SMNVEV (reference sequence). The CDR3 extends over 15 amino acids. J lost 4 bases, V lost 7 bases, and 9 bases had no gene match. The CDR3 sequence is CASTEAGGWYNEQFF. CDR3 nucleotide sequence: TGTGCCAGCACCGAGGCGGGAGGCTGGTACAATGAGCAGTTCTTC.

The chain employs TRBV28 and TRBJ1-2; a weak D match, TRBD1 (5 bases). The ends were cut back, 3 bases at V and 4 bases at J, with 15 bases in the middle. The CDR3 sequence is 15 residues long. Germline V gene sequence: CDR1 MDHEN, CDR2 SYDVKM. CDR3 loop: CASSLIRQSSYGYTF. CDR3 DNA: TGTGCCAGCAGTTTGATTAGACAGTCCTCCTATGGCTACACCTTC.

This chain connects TRBV7-6 to TRBJ2-1; D is perhaps TRBD2 (6 bases). This CDR3 region has 15 residues. Trimming cost V 4 bases and J 5 bases, with 15 bases left between them. From germline, CDR1 is SGHVS and CDR2 FNYEAQ. The CDR3 bases are TGTGCCAGCAGCTCTCCTTATTCGGGGGACAATGAGCAGTTCTTC. This gives the protein CASSSPYSGDNEQFF.

The gene calls are TRBV5-1 and TRBJ1-2; TRBD1 matches 8 bases. Looked up from germline, CDR1 is SGHRS and CDR2 is YFSETQ. V lost 4 bases, J lost 5 bases, and 10 bases stayed unmatched. This CDR3 spans 15 amino acids. The CDR3 bases are TGCGCCAGCAGCCCATCCCCGGACAGGGTTTATGGCTACACCTTC. The encoded protein is CASSPSPDRVYGYTF. Full variable domain (outside the CDR3, taken from reference TRBV5-1 and TRBJ1-2): KAGVTQTPRYLIKTRGQQVTLSCSPISGHRSVSWYQQTPGQGLQFLFEYFSETQRNKGNFPGRFSGRQFSNSRSEMNVSTLELGDSALYLCASSPSPDRVYGYTFGSGTRLTVV.

The chain employs TRBV4-1 and TRBJ2-2; 12 positions agree with TRBD2. The CDR3 has 18 amino acids. Trimming took 1 base from V and 5 from J; bases not matched to a gene: 8. CDR1 is MGHRA and CDR2 is YSYEKL in the germline V gene. The CDR3 nucleotides are TGCGCCAGCAGCCAAGCTCGACTAGCGGGAGTTTCTACCGGGGAGCTGTTTTTT. Translated, it gives CASSQARLAGVSTGELFF.

A few counts support this clone. This sequence joins TRBV4-1 and TRBJ1-3, with a weak D call TRBD1 (5 bases). This CDR3 contains 17 residues. Germline assignment: CDR1 MGHRA and CDR2 YSYEKL. Between the trimmed V and J ends, which lost 1 base and 3 bases, there was a span of 16 bases. The CDR3 DNA reads as TGCGCCAGCAGCCAAGGGGCGGGGGGACGCGTTGGAAACACCATATATTTT. Its protein is CASSQGAGGRVGNTIYF.

As regards this clone: Its ends do not fully match the called genes, so a read error is possible. The chain recombines TRBV5-6 with TRBJ2-7; D is possibly TRBD1 (6 bases). There are 13 residues in the CDR3. From germline, CDR1 is SGHDT and CDR2 YYEEEE. The CDR3 here is CASSLGALNEQYF. The DNA of the CDR3 is TGTGCCAGCAGTTTGGGGGCTTTGAACGAGCAGTACTTC.

The chain links TRBV4-3 to TRBJ2-1, with TRBD2 identical over 9 bases. The V segment lost 1 base and the J segment 4 bases; nucleotides outside the gene matches: 5. There are 16 residues in the CDR3. The germline gives CDR1 LGHNA, CDR2 YSLEER. This CDR3 is CASSQALAGLYNEQFF. For the CDR3, the DNA is TGCGCCAGCAGCCAAGCCCTAGCGGGACTGTACAATGAGCAGTTCTTC.

V and J are TRBV9 and TRBJ1-2; D is uncertain. The CDR3 contains 11 residues. The germline CDR1 and CDR2 sequences are SGDLS and YYNGEE. Trimming left V 3 bases short and J 14 bases short, with 14 bases between. CDR3 sequence: CASSGRYGWTF. For the CDR3, the DNA is TGTGCCAGCAGCGGCCGATATGGCTGGACCTTC. The full variable domain, in which reference TRBV9 and TRBJ1-2 provide the parts outside the CDR3, is DSGVTQTPKHLITATGQRVTLRCSPRSGDLSVYWYQQSLDQGLQFLIQYYNGEERAKGNILERFSAQQFPDLHSELNLSSLELGDSALYFCASSGRYGWTFGSGTRLTVV.

The CDR3 here is CASSLVSVGTSGFDEQFF. The CDR3 DNA follows: TGTGCCAGCAGCTTAGTTAGTGTGGGGACTAGCGGCTTCGATGAGCAGTTCTTC. The chain is built from TRBV11-2 and TRBJ2-1; TRBD2 matches at 11 bases. Trimming cost V 1 base and J 8 bases; bases outside gene matches: 13. Per the germline V gene, CDR1 is SGHAT and CDR2 is FQNNGV. This CDR3 is 18 amino acids long.

The genes are TRBV10-3 and TRBJ2-7, with a possible D match to TRBD2 (6 bases). Looked up from germline, CDR1 is ENHRY and CDR2 is SYGVKD. The CDR3 consists of 14 residues. V was shortened by 3 bases and J by 3 bases, with 12 bases between the two germline ends. CDR3 nucleotides: TGTGCCATCAGTGACTCCAAGACTAGCTACGAGCAGTACTTC. This sequence encodes CAISDSKTSYEQYF.

V usage is TRBV5-4 and J usage is TRBJ2-5; a possible D gene is TRBD2 (6 bases). The CDR3 totals 13 residues. V dropped 0 bases and J dropped 5 bases, with 8 bases sitting between them. CDR1 and CDR2 (germline): SGHNT, YYREEE (reference sequence). CDR3 bases: TGTGCCAGCAGCTTGGAGGGGAGGGAGACCCAGTACTTC. It encodes CASSLEGRETQYF.